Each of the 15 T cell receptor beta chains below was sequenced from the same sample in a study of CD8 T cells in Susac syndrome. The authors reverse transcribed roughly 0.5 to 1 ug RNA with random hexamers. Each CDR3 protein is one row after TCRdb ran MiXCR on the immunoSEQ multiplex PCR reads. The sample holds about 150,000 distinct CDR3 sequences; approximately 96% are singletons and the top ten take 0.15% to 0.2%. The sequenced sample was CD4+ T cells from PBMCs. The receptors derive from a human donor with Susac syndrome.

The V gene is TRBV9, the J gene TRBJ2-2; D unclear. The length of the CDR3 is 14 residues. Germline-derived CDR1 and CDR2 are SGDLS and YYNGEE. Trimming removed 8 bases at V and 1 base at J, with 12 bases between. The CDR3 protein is CASTPPGNTGELFF. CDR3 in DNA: TGTGCCAGTACCCCTCCCGGGAACACCGGGGAGCTGTTTTTT. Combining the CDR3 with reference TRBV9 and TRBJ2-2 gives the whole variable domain DSGVTQTPKHLITATGQRVTLRCSPRSGDLSVYWYQQSLDQGLQFLIQYYNGEERAKGNILERFSAQQFPDLHSELNLSSLELGDSALYFCASTPPGNTGELFFGEGSRLTVL.

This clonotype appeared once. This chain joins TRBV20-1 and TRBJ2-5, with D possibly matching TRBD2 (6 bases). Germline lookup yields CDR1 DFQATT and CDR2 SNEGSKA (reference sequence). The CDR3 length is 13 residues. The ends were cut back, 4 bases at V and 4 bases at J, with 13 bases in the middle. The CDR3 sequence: CSANPGVGETQYF. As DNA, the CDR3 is TGCAGTGCTAACCCGGGGGTGGGAGAGACCCAGTACTTC.

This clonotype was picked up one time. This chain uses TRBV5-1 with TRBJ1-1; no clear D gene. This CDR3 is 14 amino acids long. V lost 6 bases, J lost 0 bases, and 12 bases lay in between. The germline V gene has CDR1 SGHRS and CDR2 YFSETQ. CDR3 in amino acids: CASNPGDMNTEAFF. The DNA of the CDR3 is TGCGCCAGCAACCCGGGAGACATGAACACTGAAGCTTTCTTT.

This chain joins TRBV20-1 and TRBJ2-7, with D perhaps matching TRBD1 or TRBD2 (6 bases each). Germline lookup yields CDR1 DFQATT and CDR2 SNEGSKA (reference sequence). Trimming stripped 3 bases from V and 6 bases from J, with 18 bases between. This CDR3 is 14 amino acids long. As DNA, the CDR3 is TGCAGTGCTAGGATCGGGGGCGCATACAGCGAGCAGTACTTC. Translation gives CSARIGGAYSEQYF.

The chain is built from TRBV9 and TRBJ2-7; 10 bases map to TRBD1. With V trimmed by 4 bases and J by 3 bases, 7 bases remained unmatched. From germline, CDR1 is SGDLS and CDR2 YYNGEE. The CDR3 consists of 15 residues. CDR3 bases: TGTGCCAGCAGCCCTCGGGACAGGGGCGTCTACGAGCAGTACTTC. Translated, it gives CASSPRDRGVYEQYF.

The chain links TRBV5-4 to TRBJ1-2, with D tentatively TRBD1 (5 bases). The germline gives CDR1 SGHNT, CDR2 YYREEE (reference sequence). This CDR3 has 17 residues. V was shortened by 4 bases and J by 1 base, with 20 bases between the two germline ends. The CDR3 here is CASSDLTGTKINYGYTF. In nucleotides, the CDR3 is TGTGCCAGCAGCGATCTGACCGGGACCAAAATTAACTATGGCTACACCTTC.

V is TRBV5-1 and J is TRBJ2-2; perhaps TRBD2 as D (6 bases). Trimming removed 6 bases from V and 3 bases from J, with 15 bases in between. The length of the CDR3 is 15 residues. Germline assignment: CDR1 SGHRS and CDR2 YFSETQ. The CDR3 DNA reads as TGCGCCAGCAAGGATCGCGCGGGGTACACCGGGGAGCTGTTTTTT. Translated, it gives CASKDRAGYTGELFF.

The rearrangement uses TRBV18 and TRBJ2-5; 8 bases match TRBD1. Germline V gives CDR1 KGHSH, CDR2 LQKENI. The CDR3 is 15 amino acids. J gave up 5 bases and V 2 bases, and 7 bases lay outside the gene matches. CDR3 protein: CASSPGQGTRETQYF. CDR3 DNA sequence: TGTGCCAGCTCACCAGGACAGGGAACAAGGGAGACCCAGTACTTC.

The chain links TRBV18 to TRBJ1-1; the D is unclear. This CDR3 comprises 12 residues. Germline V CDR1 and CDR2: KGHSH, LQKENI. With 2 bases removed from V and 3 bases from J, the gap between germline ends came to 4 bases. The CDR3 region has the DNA TGTGCCAGCTCACCAAAAGACACTGAAGCTTTCTTT. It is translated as CASSPKDTEAFF.

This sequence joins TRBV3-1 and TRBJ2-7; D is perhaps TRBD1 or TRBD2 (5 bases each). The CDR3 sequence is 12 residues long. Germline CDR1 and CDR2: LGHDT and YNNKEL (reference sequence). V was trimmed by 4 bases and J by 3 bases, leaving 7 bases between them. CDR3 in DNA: TGTGCCAGCAGCCGTGGGGGCTACGAGCAGTACTTC. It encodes CASSRGGYEQYF.

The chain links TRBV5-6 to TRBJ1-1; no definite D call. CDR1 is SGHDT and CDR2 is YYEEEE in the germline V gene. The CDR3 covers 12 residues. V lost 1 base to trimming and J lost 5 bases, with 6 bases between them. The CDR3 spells CASSLFRTEAFF. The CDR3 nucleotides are TGTGCCAGCAGCTTGTTTCGGACTGAAGCTTTCTTT.

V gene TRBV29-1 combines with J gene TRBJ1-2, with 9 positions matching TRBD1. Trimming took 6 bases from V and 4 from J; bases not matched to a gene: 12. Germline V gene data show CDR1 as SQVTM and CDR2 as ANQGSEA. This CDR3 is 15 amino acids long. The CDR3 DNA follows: TGCAGCGTCCACGGGACAGGGCTCCTCTCCTATGGCTACACCTTC. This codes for CSVHGTGLLSYGYTF.

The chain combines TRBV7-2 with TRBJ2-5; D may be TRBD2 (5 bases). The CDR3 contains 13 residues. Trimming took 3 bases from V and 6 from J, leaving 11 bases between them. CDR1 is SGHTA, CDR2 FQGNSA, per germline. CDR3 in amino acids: CASSLSSDKTQYF. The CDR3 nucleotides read TGTGCCAGCAGCTTGAGTAGCGATAAGACCCAGTACTTC.

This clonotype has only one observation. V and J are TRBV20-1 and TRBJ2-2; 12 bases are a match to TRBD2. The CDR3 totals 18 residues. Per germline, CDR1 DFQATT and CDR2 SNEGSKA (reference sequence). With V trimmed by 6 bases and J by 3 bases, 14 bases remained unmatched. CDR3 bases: TGCAGTGCCCCGGCCGGGCTAGCGGGGGGGCCAGACACCGGGGAGCTGTTTTTT. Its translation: CSAPAGLAGGPDTGELFF.

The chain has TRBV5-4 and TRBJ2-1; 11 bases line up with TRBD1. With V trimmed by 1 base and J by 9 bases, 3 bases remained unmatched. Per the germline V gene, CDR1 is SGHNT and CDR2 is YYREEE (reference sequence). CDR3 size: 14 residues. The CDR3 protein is CASSLRDRGIEQFF. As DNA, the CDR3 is TGTGCCAGCAGCTTGCGGGACAGGGGGATTGAGCAGTTCTTC.